This T cell receptor beta chain originates from a study of PD-1 blockade in classical Hodgkin lymphoma. Using immunoSEQ multiplex PCR, the repertoire was profiled, and TCRdb retains in-frame clones only, with some absent. The sample consists of over 50,000 clones, more than 75% of them appearing once. Time point reported: cycle 4 day 1 (C4D1), after six to seven weeks of nivolumab. All trial patients relapsed after autologous stem cell transplantation. With V trimmed by 6 bases and J by 3 bases, 4 bases remained unmatched. Looked up from germline, CDR1 is SNHLY and CDR2 is FYNNEI. The CDR3 runs 15 residues.

The rearrangement joins TRBV2 to TRBJ2-3, with TRBD2 matching 12 bases. Sequenced here: peripheral blood mononuclear cells (PBMCs), sampled before the fourth cycle of nivolumab. This TCR came from a human donor with classical Hodgkin lymphoma. The CDR3 region has the DNA TGTGCCAGCAGACGTCTAGCGGGAGGGACAGATACGCAGTATTTT. Translated, it gives CASRRLAGGTDTQYF.